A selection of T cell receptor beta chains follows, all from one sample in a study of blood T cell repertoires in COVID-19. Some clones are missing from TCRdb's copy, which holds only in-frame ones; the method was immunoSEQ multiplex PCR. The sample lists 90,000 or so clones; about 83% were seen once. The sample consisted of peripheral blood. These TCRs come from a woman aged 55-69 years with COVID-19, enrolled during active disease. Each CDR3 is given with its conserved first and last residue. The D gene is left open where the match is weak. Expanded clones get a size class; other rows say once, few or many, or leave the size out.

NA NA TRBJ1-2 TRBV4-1 CASSQGALFLSYGYTF TGCGCCAGCAGCCAAGGGGCTCTGTTCCTATCTTATGGCTACACCTTC
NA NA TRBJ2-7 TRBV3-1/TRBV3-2 CASSHLRGQVYEQYF TGTGCCAGCAGCCACCTAAGAGGGCAGGTCTACGAGCAGTACTTC
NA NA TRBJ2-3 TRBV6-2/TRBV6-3 CASSYRRGYGDTQYF TGTGCCAGCAGTTACCGAAGGGGCTACGGAGATACGCAGTATTTT
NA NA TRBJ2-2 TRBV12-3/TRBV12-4 CASSWGVTGELFF TGTGCCAGCAGTTGGGGGGTCACCGGGGAGCTGTTTTTT
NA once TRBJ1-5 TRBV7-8 CASSFSVASNQPQHF TGTGCCAGCAGCTTCTCAGTAGCTAGCAATCAGCCCCAGCATTTT
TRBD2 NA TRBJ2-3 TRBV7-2 CASSLGDYSDTQYF TGTGCCAGCAGCTTAGGGGACTATTCAGATACGCAGTATTTT
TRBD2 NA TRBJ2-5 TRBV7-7 CASSSLAGGGETQYF TGTGCTAGCAGCTCCCTAGCGGGGGGTGGAGAGACCCAGTACTTC
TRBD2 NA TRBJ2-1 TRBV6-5 CASSYSGLAYNEQFF TGTGCCAGCAGTTACTCGGGACTAGCGTATAATGAGCAGTTCTTC
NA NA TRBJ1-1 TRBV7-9 CAGGNTEAFF TGTGCAGGGGGGAACACTGAAGCTTTCTTT
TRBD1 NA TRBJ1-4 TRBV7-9 CASSRTGGNEKLFF TGTGCCAGCAGCAGGACAGGGGGAAATGAAAAACTGTTTTTT
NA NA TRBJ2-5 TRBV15 CATSRDPGAEETQYF TGTGCCACCAGCAGAGATCCAGGGGCCGAGGAGACCCAGTACTTC
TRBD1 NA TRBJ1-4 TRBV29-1 CSVAGQLNEKLFF TGCAGCGTTGCGGGACAGCTTAATGAAAAACTGTTTTTT
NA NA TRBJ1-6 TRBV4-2 CASSQDLTSSYNSPLHF TGTGCCAGCAGCCAAGATTTAACTAGCTCCTATAATTCACCCCTCCACTTT
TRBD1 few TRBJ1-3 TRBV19 CASSSTGTGNTIYF TGTGCCAGTAGCTCGACAGGGACTGGAAACACCATATATTTT
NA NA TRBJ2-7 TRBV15 CATSRVYSLYEQYF TGTGCCACCAGCAGAGTCTACAGCTTATACGAGCAGTACTTC
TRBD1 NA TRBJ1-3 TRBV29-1 CSAGQGSPNGNTIYF TGCAGCGCGGGACAGGGGAGTCCCAATGGAAACACCATATATTTT
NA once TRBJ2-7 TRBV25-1 CASSDGQGPSYEQYF TGTGCCAGCAGTGATGGGCAGGGTCCATCCTACGAGCAGTACTTC
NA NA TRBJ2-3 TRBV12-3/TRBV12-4 CASQSTDTQYF TGTGCCAGTCAGAGCACAGATACGCAGTATTTT
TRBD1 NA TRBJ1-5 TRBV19 CASSMGQGSQPQHF TGTGCCAGTAGTATGGGACAGGGGAGTCAGCCCCAGCATTTT
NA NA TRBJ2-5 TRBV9 CASSATVQETQYF TGTGCCAGCAGCGCCACAGTTCAAGAGACCCAGTACTTC
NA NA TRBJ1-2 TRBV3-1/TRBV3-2 CASSQGEPVYGYTF TGTGCCAGCAGCCAAGGAGAGCCCGTCTATGGCTACACCTTC
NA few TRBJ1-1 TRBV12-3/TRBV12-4 CASTLLGATEAFF TGTGCCAGCACCCTCCTAGGGGCCACTGAAGCTTTCTTT
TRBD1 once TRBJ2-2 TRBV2 CASKKGQRNTGELFF TGTGCCAGCAAGAAGGGACAGAGGAACACCGGGGAGCTGTTTTTT
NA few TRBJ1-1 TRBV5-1 CASSPIVQGNTEAFF TGCGCCAGCAGCCCCATCGTCCAGGGTAACACTGAAGCTTTCTTT
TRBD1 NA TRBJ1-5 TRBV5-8 CASRRDRGIRVRQPQHF TGTGCCAGCAGACGTGACAGGGGGATCCGCGTAAGGCAGCCCCAGCATTTT
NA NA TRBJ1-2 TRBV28 CASRDGANYGYTF TGTGCCAGCCGCGACGGAGCTAACTATGGCTACACCTTC
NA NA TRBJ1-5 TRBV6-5 CASITTASNQPQHF TGTGCCAGCATCACAACAGCTAGCAATCAGCCCCAGCATTTT
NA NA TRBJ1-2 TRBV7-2 CASSGGVFYGYTF TGTGCCAGCAGCGGGGGCGTTTTCTATGGCTACACCTTC
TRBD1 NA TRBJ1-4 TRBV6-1 CASSAPDREEAEKLFF TGTGCCAGCAGTGCCCCCGACAGGGAAGAGGCTGAAAAACTGTTTTTT
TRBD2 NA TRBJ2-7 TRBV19 CASSIGWIGTSIHEQYF TGTGCCAGTAGTATAGGCTGGATTGGGACTAGCATCCACGAGCAGTACTTC
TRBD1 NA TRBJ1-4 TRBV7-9 CASSPRGLVNEKLFF TGTGCCAGCAGCCCCAGGGGGCTTGTGAATGAAAAACTGTTTTTT
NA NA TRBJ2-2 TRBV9 CASDDGTSTGELFF TGTGCCAGCGACGACGGGACTTCGACCGGGGAGCTGTTTTTT
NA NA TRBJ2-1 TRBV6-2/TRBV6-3 CASSGQPYNEQFF TGTGCCAGCAGTGGGCAGCCCTACAATGAGCAGTTCTTC
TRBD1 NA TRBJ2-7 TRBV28 CASSTWGQGASYEQYF TGTGCCAGCAGTACCTGGGGACAGGGGGCATCCTACGAGCAGTACTTC
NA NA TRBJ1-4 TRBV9 CASSAQDGELFF TGTGCCAGCAGCGCCCAGGACGGGGAACTGTTTTTT
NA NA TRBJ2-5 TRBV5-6 CASSREETQYF TGTGCCAGCAGCCGAGAAGAGACCCAGTACTTC
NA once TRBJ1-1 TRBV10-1 CASTPGRYTEAFF TGCGCCAGCACCCCGGGTCGATATACTGAAGCTTTCTTT
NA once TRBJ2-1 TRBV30 CAWSGAGHRVYNEQFF TGTGCCTGGAGCGGGGCCGGTCACAGGGTCTACAATGAGCAGTTCTTC
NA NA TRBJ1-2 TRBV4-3 CASSQDPGGPYGYTF TGCGCCAGCAGCCAAGATCCGGGCGGGCCCTATGGCTACACCTTC
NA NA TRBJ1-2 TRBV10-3 CAISESSLSYGYTF TGTGCCATCAGTGAGTCTAGCCTTTCCTATGGCTACACCTTC
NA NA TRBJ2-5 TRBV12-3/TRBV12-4 CASSLNLETQYF TGTGCCAGCAGTTTGAACTTAGAGACCCAGTACTTC
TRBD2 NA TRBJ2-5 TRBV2 CASLPFASGGQETQYF TGTGCCAGCCTTCCTTTTGCCAGCGGGGGCCAAGAGACCCAGTACTTC
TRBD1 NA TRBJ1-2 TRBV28 CASSVATGGNYGYTF TGTGCCAGCAGTGTTGCGACAGGGGGGAACTATGGCTACACCTTC
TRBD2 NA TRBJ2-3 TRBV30 CAHQGLADTDTQYF TGTGCCCACCAGGGACTAGCAGACACAGATACGCAGTATTTT
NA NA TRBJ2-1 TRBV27 CASSLGEGRAYNEQFF TGTGCCAGCAGTTTAGGAGAGGGTAGGGCCTACAATGAGCAGTTCTTC